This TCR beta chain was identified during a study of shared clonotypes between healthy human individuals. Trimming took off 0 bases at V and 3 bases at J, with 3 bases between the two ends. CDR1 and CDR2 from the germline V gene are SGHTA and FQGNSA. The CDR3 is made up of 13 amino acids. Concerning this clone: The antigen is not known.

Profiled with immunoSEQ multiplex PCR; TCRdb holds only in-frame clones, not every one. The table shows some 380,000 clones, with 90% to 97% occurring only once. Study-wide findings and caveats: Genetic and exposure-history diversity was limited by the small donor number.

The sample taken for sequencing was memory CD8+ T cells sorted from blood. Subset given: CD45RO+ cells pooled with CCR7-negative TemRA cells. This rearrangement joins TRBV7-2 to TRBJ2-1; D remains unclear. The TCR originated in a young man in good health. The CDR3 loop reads CASSLADYNEQFF. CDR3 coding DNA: TGTGCCAGCAGCTTAGCGGACTACAATGAGCAGTTCTTC.